The following is a T cell receptor beta chain sequence with its context. This sample was taken from a study of shared T cell receptors in the human thymus. Produced via immunoSEQ multiplex PCR; TCRdb's table is partial and in-frame only. Of hundreds of thousands of clones listed, around nine tenths are singletons. The data were also submitted as part of a second study, on human thymus T cells. As that report states: Thymic resections from corrective heart surgery supplied the tissue. Apparent bias marked the V and J gene usage of thymic and blood repertoires.

The clonotype was recovered from a boy younger than two with a congenital heart defect. Specimen: thymocytes.

CDR3 region: CASSLISGRVSYEQYF. In DNA, the CDR3 is TGTGCCAGCAGCTTAATCTCCGGGAGGGTGTCCTACGAGCAGTACTTC. This chain uses TRBV11-3 with TRBJ2-7, with 8 bases identical to TRBD2. The CDR3 is 16 residues long. Germline values: CDR1 SGHNT, CDR2 YENEEA. V dropped 2 bases and J dropped 1; count of bases not matched to a gene: 7.